This TCR beta chain was retrieved from a study of spatial heterogeneity in lung cancer. In the study overall: In raw reads, more than 9.5 appearances on average were recorded for each unique TCR and UMI combination.

This clonotype was counted at least ten times. What it binds is unknown. Notes on the study in general: Blood carried ubiquitous expanded tumor TCRs more at resection than follow-up.

Every TCR cDNA molecule bore its own unique molecular identifier. MiXCR was run by TCRdb on the 5' RACE reads, yielding one entry per CDR3 protein. Here the sample spans about 48,000 distinct CDR3 sequences, roughly 5.7% being singletons. The CDR3 is made up of 19 amino acids. Trimming removed 0 bases from V and 1 base from J, with 22 bases in between. Germline V gene lookup returns CDR1 SGDLS and CDR2 YYNGEE. Time point reported: sample taken at primary tumor resection. The sequenced material consisted of unsorted whole RNA from tumor, nontumor lung or frozen PBMC. The source is a male donor with early-stage non-small cell lung cancer. The chain has TRBV9 and TRBJ2-5; possible D gene TRBD2, 6 bases. This specimen consisted of PBMCs, obtained at surgery. The CDR3 region is CASSVGPGVAVVRQETQYF. CDR3 nucleotides: TGTGCCAGCAGCGTAGGCCCTGGGGTAGCGGTTGTTCGCCAAGAGACCCAGTACTTC.